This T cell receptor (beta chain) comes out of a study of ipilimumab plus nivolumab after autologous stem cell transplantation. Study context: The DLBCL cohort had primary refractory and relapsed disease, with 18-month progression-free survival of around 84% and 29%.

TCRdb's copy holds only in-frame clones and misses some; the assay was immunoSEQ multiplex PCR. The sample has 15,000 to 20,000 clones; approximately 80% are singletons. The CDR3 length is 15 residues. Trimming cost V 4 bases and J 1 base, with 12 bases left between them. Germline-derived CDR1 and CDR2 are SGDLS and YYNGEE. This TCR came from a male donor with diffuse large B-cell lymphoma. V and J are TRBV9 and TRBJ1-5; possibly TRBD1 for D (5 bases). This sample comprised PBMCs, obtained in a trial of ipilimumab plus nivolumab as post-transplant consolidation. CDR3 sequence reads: CASSPRGGSNQPQHF. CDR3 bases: TGTGCCAGCAGCCCCCGCGGGGGAAGCAATCAGCCCCAGCATTTT.